This TCR beta chain emerged from a study of identical twins. At least ten counts were recorded for this clonotype. Its antigen is still unknown. Whole-study findings and limits: High-abundance cord blood beta clonotypes had fewer insertions; memory repertoires showed none.

The CDR3 is 14 amino acids. Germline CDR1 and CDR2: MNHNS and SASEGT. With 6 bases clipped from V and 11 bases from J, the junction kept 15 bases outside the gene matches. Carrying unique molecular identifiers, the cDNA also gained a universal primer site through template switching. TCRdb called the 5' RACE reads again in MiXCR, with one record for every CDR3 protein. The sample holds hundreds of thousands of distinct CDR3 sequences, about 9.4% seen once. The same sample was also used in a study of yellow fever vaccine responses in identical twins.

The material sequenced was PBMCs. The clonotype originates from a woman aged 18-29 years in good health. V and J are TRBV6-1 and TRBJ1-1, with 7 bases lining up with TRBD1. The DNA for the CDR3 is TGTGCCAGCAGCGTTGCCAGGGGGGCGGAAATTGCTTTCTTT. Protein: CASSVARGAEIAFF.